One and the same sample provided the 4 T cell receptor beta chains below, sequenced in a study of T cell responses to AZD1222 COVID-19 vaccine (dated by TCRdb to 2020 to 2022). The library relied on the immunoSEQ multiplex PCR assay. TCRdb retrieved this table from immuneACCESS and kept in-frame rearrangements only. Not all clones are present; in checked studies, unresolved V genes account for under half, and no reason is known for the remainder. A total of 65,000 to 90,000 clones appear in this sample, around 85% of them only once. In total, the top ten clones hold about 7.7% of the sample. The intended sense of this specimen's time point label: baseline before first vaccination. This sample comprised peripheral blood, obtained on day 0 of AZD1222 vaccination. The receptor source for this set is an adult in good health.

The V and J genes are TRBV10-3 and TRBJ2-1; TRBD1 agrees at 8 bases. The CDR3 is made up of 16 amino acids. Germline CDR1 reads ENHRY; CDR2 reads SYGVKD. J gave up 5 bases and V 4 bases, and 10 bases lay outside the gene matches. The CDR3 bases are TGTGCCATCAGTGGTCCAGGGACAGGCACTAACAATGAGCAGTTCTTC. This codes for CAISGPGTGTNNEQFF.

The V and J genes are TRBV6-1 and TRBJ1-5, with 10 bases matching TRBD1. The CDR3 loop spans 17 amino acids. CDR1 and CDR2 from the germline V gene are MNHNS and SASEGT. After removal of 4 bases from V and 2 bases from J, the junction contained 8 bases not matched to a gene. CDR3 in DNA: TGTGCCAGCAGTGGCCGGGACAGGGGAACGGGCAATCAGCCCCAGCATTTT. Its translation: CASSGRDRGTGNQPQHF.

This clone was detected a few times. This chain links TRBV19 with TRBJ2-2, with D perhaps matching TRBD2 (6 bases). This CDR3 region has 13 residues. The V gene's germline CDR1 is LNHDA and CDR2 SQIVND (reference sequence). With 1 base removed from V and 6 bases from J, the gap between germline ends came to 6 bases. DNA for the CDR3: TGTGCCAGTAGTATAGGCGGGGCCGGGGAGCTGTTTTTT. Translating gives CASSIGGAGELFF.

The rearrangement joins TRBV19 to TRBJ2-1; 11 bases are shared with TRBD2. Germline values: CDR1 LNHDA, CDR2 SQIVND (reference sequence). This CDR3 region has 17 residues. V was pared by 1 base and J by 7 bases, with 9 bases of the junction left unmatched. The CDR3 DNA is TGTGCCAGTAGTATAGGGGCCGGGACTAGCGGATTTAATGAGCAGTTCTTC. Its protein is CASSIGAGTSGFNEQFF.